The TCR beta chain described here comes from a study of cytomegalovirus exposure and HLA in healthy donors. Study conclusions and caveats: A later analysis found common viral pathogens apparently linked to several of the most significant clusters. As a later analysis revealed, most CMV-associated TCR beta chains appeared HLA-restricted. Most observed TCR sequences were rare, whereas some public TCRs were detected in many donors.

Primers for the PCR totalled 60 Vbeta and 13 Jbeta. Using immunoSEQ multiplex PCR, the repertoire was profiled, and TCRdb retains in-frame clones only, with some absent. This sample has roughly 130,000 clones; about 80% occur once, and the top ten carry 2.5% to 3.5%. Germline CDR1 MNHEY, CDR2 SVGAGI. Trimming at V came to 5 bases and at J to 8 bases, leaving 5 bases not matched to a gene. The CDR3 is made up of 14 amino acids. Details on this clone: As yet, its antigen is unknown.

Although they were nominally healthy when sampled, donors likely had unrecorded immune exposures. Sequenced input: PBMCs. The chain employs TRBV6-5 and TRBJ2-1; 11 bases agree with TRBD2. The receptor comes from a boy under 10 years old in good health and CMV-seronegative. CDR3 in DNA: TGTGCCAGCAGTGTACTAGCGGGAGTCGATGAGCAGTTCTTC. Translated: CASSVLAGVDEQFF.